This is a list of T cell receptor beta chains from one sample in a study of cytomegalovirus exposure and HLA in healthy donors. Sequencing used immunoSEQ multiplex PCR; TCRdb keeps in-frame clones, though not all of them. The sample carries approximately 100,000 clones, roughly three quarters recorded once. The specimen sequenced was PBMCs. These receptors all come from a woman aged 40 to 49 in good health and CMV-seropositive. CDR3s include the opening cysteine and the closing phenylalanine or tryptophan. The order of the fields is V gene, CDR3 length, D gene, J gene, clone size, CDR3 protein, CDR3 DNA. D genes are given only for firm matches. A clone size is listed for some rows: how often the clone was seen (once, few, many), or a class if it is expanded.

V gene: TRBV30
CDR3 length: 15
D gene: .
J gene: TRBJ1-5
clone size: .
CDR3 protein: CAWNPTGEFNQPQHF
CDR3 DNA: TGTGCCTGGAACCCCACAGGAGAGTTCAATCAGCCCCAGCATTTT

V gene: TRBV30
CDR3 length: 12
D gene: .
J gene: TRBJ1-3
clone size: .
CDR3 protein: CAWSVLGNTIYF
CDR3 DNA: TGTGCCTGGAGTGTCCTCGGAAACACCATATATTTT

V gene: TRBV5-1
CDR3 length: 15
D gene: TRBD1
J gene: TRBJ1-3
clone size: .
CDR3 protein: CASSATGVTGNTIYF
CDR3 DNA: TGCGCCAGCAGCGCCACAGGGGTAACTGGAAACACCATATATTTT

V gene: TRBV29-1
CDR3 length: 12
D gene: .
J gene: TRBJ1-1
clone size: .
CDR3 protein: CSGYRAVTEAFF
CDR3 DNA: TGCAGCGGTTACAGGGCCGTCACTGAAGCTTTCTTT

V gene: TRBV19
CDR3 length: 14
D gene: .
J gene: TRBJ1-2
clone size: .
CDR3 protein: CASSTSGGGYGYTF
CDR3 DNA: TGTGCCAGTAGTACCTCGGGTGGCGGCTATGGCTACACCTTC

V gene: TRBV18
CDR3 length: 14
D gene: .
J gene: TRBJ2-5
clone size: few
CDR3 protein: CASSFRRGEETQYF
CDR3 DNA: TGTGCCAGCTCATTTCGCCGGGGAGAAGAGACCCAGTACTTC

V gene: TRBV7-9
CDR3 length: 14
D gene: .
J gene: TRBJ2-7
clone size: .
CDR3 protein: CASTDTADGYEQYF
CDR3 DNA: TGTGCCAGCACCGACACCGCCGACGGATACGAGCAGTACTTC

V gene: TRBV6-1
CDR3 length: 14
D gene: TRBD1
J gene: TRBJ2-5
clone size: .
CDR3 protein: CASSGGQGIETQYF
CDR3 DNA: TGTGCCAGCAGTGGAGGACAGGGTATAGAGACCCAGTACTTC

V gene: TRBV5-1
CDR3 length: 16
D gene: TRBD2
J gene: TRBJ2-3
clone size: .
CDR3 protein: CASSLGSGGPEDTQYF
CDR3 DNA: TGCGCCAGCAGCTTGGGAAGCGGGGGGCCTGAAGATACGCAGTATTTT

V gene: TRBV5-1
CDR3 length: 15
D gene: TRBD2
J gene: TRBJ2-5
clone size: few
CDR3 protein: CASSLAGGGQETQYF
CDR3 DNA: TGCGCCAGCAGCTTGGCCGGGGGGGGTCAAGAGACCCAGTACTTC

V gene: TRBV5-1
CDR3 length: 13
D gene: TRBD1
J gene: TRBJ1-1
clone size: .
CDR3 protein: CASSYDRGTEAFF
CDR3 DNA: TGCGCCAGCAGCTATGACAGGGGCACTGAAGCTTTCTTT